The clone carrying this T cell receptor beta chain was picked up many times. These data come from a study of T cells in Graves' hyperthyroidism and ophthalmopathy. The CDR3 contains 14 residues. CDR1 is SGHRS and CDR2 is YFSETQ in the germline V gene. V lost 4 bases and J lost 8, with 15 bases in between. Researchers amplified the TCR beta CDR3 regions from RNA transcripts. Primed by the HTBI set, a first-round RT-PCR was run on the TCR CDR3. From the multiplex PCR reads, TCRdb called clonotypes with MiXCR, one entry per CDR3 protein. The sample lists about 570,000 distinct CDR3 sequences; 46% were seen once.

The sequenced material came from peripheral blood or thyroid tissue (not recorded which). V gene TRBV5-1 combines with J gene TRBJ1-4; no firm D call. The sequence derives from an adult woman with Graves' disease, either hyperthyroidism or ophthalmopathy (not recorded which). The DNA of the CDR3 is TGCGCCAGCAGCCCGGTTGGGTGGAACGAAAAACTGTTTTTT. Translating gives CASSPVGWNEKLFF.